This is a list of T cell receptor beta chains from one sample in a study of cytomegalovirus exposure and HLA in healthy donors. TCRdb's copy holds only in-frame clones and misses some; the assay was immunoSEQ multiplex PCR. The data show more than 90,000 clones, approximately 72% seen once. Sequenced: PBMCs. The receptors were gathered from a man aged 35 to 55 in good health and CMV-seropositive. Each CDR3 is given with its conserved first and last residue. Each record gives: CDR3 DNA, CDR3 protein, clone size, V gene, D gene, J gene. A D gene is named only where the DNA matches it firmly. Only part of the rows carry a size: once, few, many, or a class if the clone is expanded.

CDR3 DNA: TGCGCCAGCAGCCCCTCGGAGGGAAGGGGCAACTATGGCTACACCTTC; CDR3 protein: CASSPSEGRGNYGYTF; clone size: .; V gene: TRBV5-1; D gene: .; J gene: TRBJ1-2
CDR3 DNA: TGCGCCAGCAGCTGGGGGACAGGGGGCACCCAAGAGACCCAGTACTTC; CDR3 protein: CASSWGTGGTQETQYF; clone size: .; V gene: TRBV5-1; D gene: TRBD1; J gene: TRBJ2-5
CDR3 DNA: TGTGCCAGCAGTTACCTGGGGGGTATCACTATCTACGAGCAGTACTTC; CDR3 protein: CASSYLGGITIYEQYF; clone size: .; V gene: TRBV6-5; D gene: .; J gene: TRBJ2-7
CDR3 DNA: TGTGCCAGCAGCACCGGACTTGCTATGCAGTTCTTC; CDR3 protein: CASSTGLAMQFF; clone size: .; V gene: TRBV5-4; D gene: .; J gene: TRBJ2-1
CDR3 DNA: TGCGCCAGCAGCTTGTCCGGGACAGGGGATGCTAATGAAAAACTGTTTTTT; CDR3 protein: CASSLSGTGDANEKLFF; clone size: .; V gene: TRBV5-1; D gene: TRBD1; J gene: TRBJ1-4
CDR3 DNA: TGTGCCAGCAGCTTCAGCCGTGCGGAACTTTCCGAGCAGTACTTC; CDR3 protein: CASSFSRAELSEQYF; clone size: .; V gene: TRBV7-8; D gene: .; J gene: TRBJ2-7
CDR3 DNA: TGTGCCAGCAGTTACTGGTTGAGGGGGCGAGTCACTGAAGCTTTCTTT; CDR3 protein: CASSYWLRGRVTEAFF; clone size: .; V gene: TRBV6-5; D gene: TRBD1; J gene: TRBJ1-1
CDR3 DNA: TGTGCCAGCAGCTCCGAGGTGCCTCACAATGAGCAGTTCTTC; CDR3 protein: CASSSEVPHNEQFF; clone size: .; V gene: TRBV6-5; D gene: .; J gene: TRBJ2-1
CDR3 DNA: TGCGCCAGCAGCTTGGCTCCGGGGGGGCTTACCGGGGAGCTGTTTTTT; CDR3 protein: CASSLAPGGLTGELFF; clone size: once; V gene: TRBV5-1; D gene: TRBD2; J gene: TRBJ2-2
CDR3 DNA: TGTGCCAGCAGCCCAGGGGGCTCGGATAACTATGGCTACACCTTC; CDR3 protein: CASSPGGSDNYGYTF; clone size: few; V gene: TRBV28; D gene: TRBD1; J gene: TRBJ1-2
CDR3 DNA: TGTGCCAGCAGGCAAAGGGGGGGGGCAGATACGCAGTATTTT; CDR3 protein: CASRQRGGADTQYF; clone size: few; V gene: TRBV6-1; D gene: .; J gene: TRBJ2-3
CDR3 DNA: TGTGCCAGTAGACCCGGGGGGGGCCTGGATACGCAGTATTTT; CDR3 protein: CASRPGGGLDTQYF; clone size: .; V gene: TRBV19; D gene: TRBD2; J gene: TRBJ2-3
CDR3 DNA: TGCGCCAGCAGCGAGGGGACTAGCGGGGGCGAGACCCAGTACTTC; CDR3 protein: CASSEGTSGGETQYF; clone size: few; V gene: TRBV5-1; D gene: TRBD2; J gene: TRBJ2-5
CDR3 DNA: TGTGCCAGCAGCTTCTGGCTAGCTCCCTACGAGCAGTACTTC; CDR3 protein: CASSFWLAPYEQYF; clone size: .; V gene: TRBV11-2; D gene: .; J gene: TRBJ2-7
CDR3 DNA: TGTGCCAGCAGCGTGGACGACAGGGGTAATGAAGCTTTCTTT; CDR3 protein: CASSVDDRGNEAFF; clone size: once; V gene: TRBV9; D gene: TRBD1; J gene: TRBJ1-1
CDR3 DNA: TGTGCCAGCAGCAGCCTAGCGGGAGCCTTCCCTCGTGGCGATGAGCAGTTCTTC; CDR3 protein: CASSSLAGAFPRGDEQFF; clone size: .; V gene: TRBV28; D gene: TRBD2; J gene: TRBJ2-1
CDR3 DNA: TGTGCCACCAGCAGAGGACAGGGGTGGGACTATGGCTACACCTTC; CDR3 protein: CATSRGQGWDYGYTF; clone size: .; V gene: TRBV15; D gene: TRBD1; J gene: TRBJ1-2
CDR3 DNA: TGTGCCAGCATCGAATCCGGAGGCCCCTACAATGAGCAGTTCTTC; CDR3 protein: CASIESGGPYNEQFF; clone size: .; V gene: TRBV7-2; D gene: .; J gene: TRBJ2-1
CDR3 DNA: TGTGCCAGCAGTGGGGGAGATAGCGGGGGGAGGTTCTACGAGCAGTACTTC; CDR3 protein: CASSGGDSGGRFYEQYF; clone size: .; V gene: TRBV6-1; D gene: TRBD2; J gene: TRBJ2-7
CDR3 DNA: TGTGCCAGCAGTTTGAGGGGCTACACCTTC; CDR3 protein: CASSLRGYTF; clone size: .; V gene: TRBV28; D gene: .; J gene: TRBJ1-2
CDR3 DNA: TGTGCCAGCAGCTCCGGGGCGGGGGGCGAGGGGGAGCTGTTTTTT; CDR3 protein: CASSSGAGGEGELFF; clone size: .; V gene: TRBV7-3; D gene: TRBD2; J gene: TRBJ2-2
CDR3 DNA: TGTGCCAGCAGTTACTCGAGCGGGGGCGGTCAGCCCCAGCATTTT; CDR3 protein: CASSYSSGGGQPQHF; clone size: .; V gene: TRBV6-6; D gene: .; J gene: TRBJ1-5
CDR3 DNA: TGTGCCAGCAGTTTATCAAGGGGTACTGGAAACACCATATATTTT; CDR3 protein: CASSLSRGTGNTIYF; clone size: .; V gene: TRBV27; D gene: .; J gene: TRBJ1-3
CDR3 DNA: TGTGCCAGCTCACGTACCTACGGGGAAAGCTCCTACAATGAGCAGTTCTTC; CDR3 protein: CASSRTYGESSYNEQFF; clone size: .; V gene: TRBV18; D gene: .; J gene: TRBJ2-1
CDR3 DNA: TGCGCCAGCAGCTTGGGCTATTCCGGTAATCAGCCCCAGCATTTT; CDR3 protein: CASSLGYSGNQPQHF; clone size: .; V gene: TRBV5-1; D gene: .; J gene: TRBJ1-5
CDR3 DNA: TGTGCCATCAGAACATCGGAGACCCAGTACTTC; CDR3 protein: CAIRTSETQYF; clone size: few; V gene: TRBV10-3; D gene: .; J gene: TRBJ2-5
CDR3 DNA: TGTGCCAGCAGCCTTGCGGGACTAGCTCCGGCCGGGGAGCTGTTTTTT; CDR3 protein: CASSLAGLAPAGELFF; clone size: few; V gene: TRBV5-4; D gene: TRBD2; J gene: TRBJ2-2
CDR3 DNA: TGTGCCAGCAGCTTATCCTCGAGCTCCTACAATGAGCAGTTCTTC; CDR3 protein: CASSLSSSSYNEQFF; clone size: few; V gene: TRBV7-8; D gene: .; J gene: TRBJ2-1
CDR3 DNA: TGTGCCAGCAGTCTTAGCTCCTACGAGCAGTACTTC; CDR3 protein: CASSLSSYEQYF; clone size: .; V gene: TRBV6-5; D gene: .; J gene: TRBJ2-7
CDR3 DNA: TGTGCCATCAGTGAGATGACAGGGCGCTCTGGAAACACCATATATTTT; CDR3 protein: CAISEMTGRSGNTIYF; clone size: .; V gene: TRBV10-3; D gene: TRBD1; J gene: TRBJ1-3
CDR3 DNA: TGTGCCAGCAGCAACCTAGCGGGGGGCCGGGGAGAGACCCAGTACTTC; CDR3 protein: CASSNLAGGRGETQYF; clone size: .; V gene: TRBV11-2; D gene: TRBD2; J gene: TRBJ2-5
CDR3 DNA: TGTGCTAGTGGTTTGGACCTAGGCCGGTTCACCGGGGAGCTGTTTTTT; CDR3 protein: CASGLDLGRFTGELFF; clone size: .; V gene: TRBV12-5; D gene: .; J gene: TRBJ2-2
CDR3 DNA: TGTGCCAGCAGTTACTCTTCCGAGACAGGCTCCTACGAGCAGTACTTC; CDR3 protein: CASSYSSETGSYEQYF; clone size: .; V gene: TRBV6-5; D gene: .; J gene: TRBJ2-7
CDR3 DNA: TGCAGCGTTGAAAACCCCCCCATTCAGCAGTACTTC; CDR3 protein: CSVENPPIQQYF; clone size: .; V gene: TRBV29-1; D gene: .; J gene: TRBJ2-5
CDR3 DNA: TGTGCCAGCAGCCTTCGGACAGTCTCCTACGAGCAGTACTTC; CDR3 protein: CASSLRTVSYEQYF; clone size: .; V gene: TRBV11-2; D gene: .; J gene: TRBJ2-7
CDR3 DNA: TGTGCCAGCAGCGTTTCCGGGACAGGGTCTACTGAAGCTTTCTTT; CDR3 protein: CASSVSGTGSTEAFF; clone size: .; V gene: TRBV9; D gene: TRBD1; J gene: TRBJ1-1
CDR3 DNA: TGTGCCAGCAGTTACAAGACAGGGTGGGACTACGAGCAGTACTTC; CDR3 protein: CASSYKTGWDYEQYF; clone size: .; V gene: TRBV6-6; D gene: TRBD1; J gene: TRBJ2-7
CDR3 DNA: TGCGCCAGCAGCCAATTGGAAACAGGGCTTTCGCGCGAGCAGTACTTC; CDR3 protein: CASSQLETGLSREQYF; clone size: once; V gene: TRBV4-1; D gene: .; J gene: TRBJ2-7
CDR3 DNA: TGTGCCAGCAGTCCCAACGGTTATTCCTACGAGCAGTACTTC; CDR3 protein: CASSPNGYSYEQYF; clone size: .; V gene: TRBV6-5; D gene: .; J gene: TRBJ2-7
CDR3 DNA: TGTGCCAGCAGCACTAGCACAGATACGCAGTATTTT; CDR3 protein: CASSTSTDTQYF; clone size: .; V gene: TRBV5-4; D gene: .; J gene: TRBJ2-3
CDR3 DNA: TGTGCCAGCTCACCACCCACGACAAGGGGCACCGGGGAGCTGTTTTTT; CDR3 protein: CASSPPTTRGTGELFF; clone size: once; V gene: TRBV18; D gene: .; J gene: TRBJ2-2
CDR3 DNA: TGTGCCAGTAGTAACCAGCGGGGGGCTGCGACCGGGGAGCTGTTTTTT; CDR3 protein: CASSNQRGAATGELFF; clone size: .; V gene: TRBV19; D gene: TRBD2; J gene: TRBJ2-2
CDR3 DNA: TGTGCCACCAGCAGACCGAGACAGGGGCGGAATGAGCAGTTCTTC; CDR3 protein: CATSRPRQGRNEQFF; clone size: once; V gene: TRBV15; D gene: TRBD1; J gene: TRBJ2-1
CDR3 DNA: TGTGCCAGCAGCTTAGTTAGGGACTATCTCCCCCAAGAGACCCAGTACTTC; CDR3 protein: CASSLVRDYLPQETQYF; clone size: .; V gene: TRBV11-2; D gene: TRBD2; J gene: TRBJ2-5
CDR3 DNA: TGCAGCGTCGCCCAGACCGGGACAGGGGGCGGGGAGACCCAGTACTTC; CDR3 protein: CSVAQTGTGGGETQYF; clone size: .; V gene: TRBV29-1; D gene: TRBD1; J gene: TRBJ2-5
CDR3 DNA: TGTGCCACCAGCCGGAGGGGGCGTAACACCGGGGAGCTGTTTTTT; CDR3 protein: CATSRRGRNTGELFF; clone size: .; V gene: TRBV2; D gene: .; J gene: TRBJ2-2
CDR3 DNA: TGTGCCAGCAGTTTCCGGGATAATGAAAAACTGTTTTTT; CDR3 protein: CASSFRDNEKLFF; clone size: .; V gene: TRBV6-1; D gene: .; J gene: TRBJ1-4
CDR3 DNA: TGTGCCAGCAGTGAAGCGCTTGGGGACAGGGGTGATCAGCCCCAGCATTTT; CDR3 protein: CASSEALGDRGDQPQHF; clone size: .; V gene: TRBV2; D gene: TRBD1; J gene: TRBJ1-5
CDR3 DNA: TGTGCCAGCAGTGGGGGACAGGGCCAGTATTCACCCCTCCACTTT; CDR3 protein: CASSGGQGQYSPLHF; clone size: once; V gene: TRBV2; D gene: TRBD1; J gene: TRBJ1-6
CDR3 DNA: TGTGCCAGCAGCCCCCTCACCGGCGGGAGATCTCACGAGCAGTACTTC; CDR3 protein: CASSPLTGGRSHEQYF; clone size: few; V gene: TRBV11-2; D gene: TRBD2; J gene: TRBJ2-7
CDR3 DNA: TGTGCCAGCAGCCCCTACAATACAGGGAGACAGCCCCAGCATTTT; CDR3 protein: CASSPYNTGRQPQHF; clone size: .; V gene: TRBV27; D gene: .; J gene: TRBJ1-5
CDR3 DNA: TGTGCCAGCAGCTGGACTAGCGGGGACACCTACGAGCAGTACTTC; CDR3 protein: CASSWTSGDTYEQYF; clone size: .; V gene: TRBV11-2; D gene: TRBD2; J gene: TRBJ2-7
CDR3 DNA: TGTGCCAGCGGACAGTTTAATGAAAAACTGTTTTTT; CDR3 protein: CASGQFNEKLFF; clone size: few; V gene: TRBV11-2; D gene: .; J gene: TRBJ1-4
CDR3 DNA: TGTGCCAGCAGTTCCCCAAATACCGGACAGGGCTCCTACGAGCAGTACTTC; CDR3 protein: CASSSPNTGQGSYEQYF; clone size: .; V gene: TRBV28; D gene: TRBD1; J gene: TRBJ2-7
CDR3 DNA: TGTGCCAGCAGTTTGCGAGCCTACAATGAGCAGTTCTTC; CDR3 protein: CASSLRAYNEQFF; clone size: .; V gene: TRBV6-5; D gene: .; J gene: TRBJ2-1
CDR3 DNA: TGTGCCAGCAGCGTAGCTCTGGGAGTAAACACCATATATTTT; CDR3 protein: CASSVALGVNTIYF; clone size: once; V gene: TRBV9; D gene: .; J gene: TRBJ1-3
CDR3 DNA: TGTGCCAGTAGTATATCTCCCTTGGGACAGGGAGGTTACGAGCAGTACTTC; CDR3 protein: CASSISPLGQGGYEQYF; clone size: .; V gene: TRBV19; D gene: TRBD1; J gene: TRBJ2-7
CDR3 DNA: TGTGCCAGCAGTATAGCGGGAGGGGTGAACATTCAGTACTTC; CDR3 protein: CASSIAGGVNIQYF; clone size: .; V gene: TRBV6-6; D gene: TRBD2; J gene: TRBJ2-4
CDR3 DNA: TGCGCCAGCAGCTTGACTGGCAGAGGTACTAATGAAAAACTGTTTTTT; CDR3 protein: CASSLTGRGTNEKLFF; clone size: once; V gene: TRBV5-1; D gene: .; J gene: TRBJ1-4